This TCR beta chain was sequenced for a study of vaccination and CD4 T cells after COVID-19. Study information: Convalescent patients, SARS-CoV-2 positive by nasal swab PCR, comprised 9 or 10 mild cases and one severe case. Sampling after COVID took place at a median of around 110 days (range 35 to 161) following diagnosis.

Treatment defined: roughly 11-day PBMC culture with coronavirus spike peptide pools or control peptides (ViraFEST assay). ViraFEST enlarged antigen-specific T cell populations with peptide pools and afterwards sequenced TCRs. Per well, 2 million or so PBMCs were cultured in the presence of about 10 IU/ml IL-2 and approximately 9.5 ug/ml peptide pools. Cultured CD4+ T cell DNA was sequenced using the Oncomine TCR Beta short-read assay. TCRdb recomputed calls from the PCR reads with MiXCR, one row per CDR3 protein. The table includes about 20,000 distinct CDR3 sequences, 40% to 45% detected once. About this clonotype itself: What it binds is unknown.

With 4 bases removed from V and 2 bases from J, the gap between germline ends came to 9 bases. This CDR3 region has 13 residues. Germline V CDR1 and CDR2: MNHNS, SASEGT. The source material was CD4+ T cells from blood, cultured in vitro. This clonotype was obtained from a human donor who had recovered from COVID-19. This chain uses TRBV6-1 with TRBJ2-7; no clear D gene. The CDR3, as DNA: TGTGCCAGCAGTGGGGCCCAAACCTACGAGCAGTACTTC. Encoded protein: CASSGAQTYEQYF.